What follows describes a single TCR beta chain. An end of the junction does not agree with germline; a read error may underlie this. The germline CDR1 and CDR2 sequences are MNHEY and SVGAGI. The CDR3 covers 15 residues. RNA and DNA were co-extracted from around 18-30 mg of unsorted bulk tissue. Every tumor yielded five separate sampled regions. The source of the sample is a study of tumor-infiltrating lymphocytes in primary liver carcinoma. Reverse transcription of about 500 ng total RNA with a constant-region primer produced TCR beta cDNA. Three nested multiplex PCR rounds, a slightly modified ARM-PCR, produced the libraries for TCR beta. Two initial PCR rounds of about 10 cycles each paired TRBV1-TRBV30 forward primers with a C-beta reverse primer. A single record per CDR3 protein comes from TCRdb applying MiXCR to the multiplex PCR reads. The sample contains 20,000 or so distinct CDR3 sequences, 80% of which appear only once.

The sequenced material came from liver tumor tissue from sampling region 2. Stated subset: tumor region T2, inferior pole. The rearrangement links TRBV6-5 to TRBJ2-7, with D maybe TRBD1 (6 bases). This TCR derives from a woman in her thirties with primary liver carcinoma and hepatitis B virus infection. CDR3 DNA: TGTGCCAGCAGTTACGAGGACAGCAGCTCCTACGAGCGGCACTTC. Translation: CASSYEDSSSYERHF.